This TCR beta chain originates from a study of persistence of HIV-infected CD4 T cells. About this clone itself: What it binds is not known.

The immunoSEQ assay was version 4, run in survey mode. The table came from immunoSEQ multiplex PCR; TCRdb's copy has only in-frame clones and leaves some out. The table shows 24,000 or so clones, with less than 85% occurring only once. The CDR3 consists of 13 residues. Trimming took off 0 bases at V and 10 bases at J, with 11 bases between the two ends. Germline V CDR1 and CDR2: SGHRS, YFSETQ. Overlapping HIV-1 Gag 15-mer peptides at 0.8 to 1 ug per peptide per mL were used. Responding CD4+ T cells were sorted by upregulation of both CD40 ligand and CD69. This chain joins TRBV5-1 and TRBJ1-5; D remains ambiguous. This clonotype originated in an adult man with HIV who was CMV-seropositive. Specimen: CD4+ T cells sorted from PBMCs after roughly 20-hour stimulation, collected from a patient who received antiretroviral therapy. Here the CDR3 reads CASSLVSGVPQHF. The CDR3 DNA is TGCGCCAGCAGCTTGGTTTCGGGAGTACCCCAGCATTTT.